These 12 T cell receptor beta chains came from one sample sequenced in a study of spatial heterogeneity in lung cancer. Time point given: sample taken at primary tumor resection. Unsorted whole RNA of tumor, nontumor lung or frozen PBMC was sequenced. TCRdb recomputed calls from the 5' RACE reads with MiXCR, one row per CDR3 protein. Among some 10,000 distinct CDR3 sequences, approximately 17% were seen once, and the ten largest hold roughly 52%. The sample in question was PBMCs, obtained at surgery. These receptors were obtained from a male donor with early-stage non-small cell lung cancer.

The chain couples TRBV5-1 to TRBJ1-1; D is ambiguous. From germline, CDR1 is SGHRS and CDR2 YFSETQ. The V and J ends lost 0 bases and 0 bases respectively, with 9 bases between them. CDR3 length equals 15 residues. The CDR3 nucleotides read TGCGCCAGCAGCTTGGGAGCAGGAATGAACACTGAAGCTTTCTTT. Its protein product is CASSLGAGMNTEAFF.

By sample fraction, this clonotype is large (0.1 to 1%). The rearrangement links TRBV5-4 to TRBJ2-7; weak D call: TRBD2 (5 bases). Germline V lookup: CDR1 SGHNT, CDR2 YYREEE (reference sequence). Trimming removed 0 bases from V and 2 bases from J, with 9 bases in between. This CDR3 is built from 14 residues. The DNA of the CDR3 is TGTGCCAGCAGCTTGGACGAGCGGCCCTACGAGCAGTACTTC. Translated: CASSLDERPYEQYF. Full variable domain (rest looked up from reference TRBV5-4 and TRBJ2-7): ETGVTQSPTHLIKTRGQQVTLRCSSQSGHNTVSWYQQALGQGPQFIFQYYREEENGRGNFPPRFSGLQFPNYSSELNVNALELDDSALYLCASSLDERPYEQYFGPGTRLTVT.

This clonotype was seen repeatedly, ten times or more. V usage is TRBV5-1 and J usage is TRBJ2-5; 8 positions match TRBD2. Germline V gene sequence: CDR1 SGHRS, CDR2 YFSETQ. The CDR3 covers 15 residues. V shed 3 bases, J shed 4 bases, and the junction held 8 bases outside the gene matches. CDR3 DNA sequence: TGCGCCAGCAGCTCTACTAGCGGTGGGGGAGAGACCCAGTACTTC. This encodes CASSSTSGGGETQYF.

Only a few counts were recorded for this clonotype. This chain links TRBV7-9 with TRBJ2-1; TRBD2 matches 11 bases. In germline, CDR1 is SEHNR, CDR2 FQNEAQ (reference sequence). Trimming removed 1 base from V and 0 bases from J; junction bases left unmatched: 11. The CDR3 has 20 residues. The DNA for the CDR3 is TGTGCCAGCAGCTTAGGGCTAGCGGGAGGACCGGAGAGCTCCTACAATGAGCAGTTCTTC. It specifies CASSLGLAGGPESSYNEQFF.

The chain joins TRBV2 to TRBJ2-1, with D maybe TRBD2 (6 bases). Germline CDR1 SNHLY, CDR2 FYNNEI. Trimming stripped 9 bases from V and 5 bases from J, with 11 bases between. The length of the CDR3 is 12 residues. CDR3 sequence (DNA): TGTGCCAGTTTTAGGAGGGACAATGAGCAGTTCTTC. Translating it yields CASFRRDNEQFF.

The V gene is TRBV27, the J gene TRBJ2-1, with D perhaps matching TRBD1 or TRBD2 (6 bases each). The CDR3 extends over 17 amino acids. V shed 8 bases and J shed 7 bases, with 27 bases lying between them. In germline, CDR1 is MNHEY, CDR2 SMNVEV (reference sequence). For the CDR3, the DNA is TGTGCCAGCGGACTACAGGTACAGGGTACGTTTAAGAATGAGCAGTTCTTC. As protein: CASGLQVQGTFKNEQFF.

This clonotype was counted between two and nine times. This rearrangement joins TRBV7-9 to TRBJ2-2; D might be TRBD2 (5 bases). Germline CDR1 SEHNR, CDR2 FQNEAQ (reference sequence). The V and J ends lost 1 base and 3 bases respectively, with 6 bases between them. The CDR3 is made up of 14 amino acids. CDR3 loop: CASSLVRDTGELFF. The CDR3 DNA reads TGTGCCAGCAGCTTAGTGAGGGACACCGGGGAGCTGTTTTTT.

There are many counts of this clonotype. This rearrangement joins TRBV6-2 or TRBV6-3 to TRBJ2-7; D not certain. V lost 5 bases, J lost 0 bases, and 14 bases lay in between. The CDR3 is made up of 15 amino acids. Germline loops: CDR1 MNHEY, CDR2 SVGEGT. The CDR3 sequence: CASSPYSQSSYEQYF. CDR3 DNA: TGTGCCAGCAGTCCGTACAGCCAAAGCTCCTACGAGCAGTACTTC.

This clonotype is deemed medium-sized (0.01 to 0.1%). The chain uses TRBV29-1 and TRBJ1-3; 7 bases are shared with TRBD1. Germline CDR1 and CDR2: SQVTM and ANQGSEA. The length of the CDR3 is 16 residues. V shed 6 bases, J shed 0 bases, and the junction held 11 bases outside the gene matches. CDR3 sequence: CSVDPGQPSSGNTIYF. CDR3 DNA sequence: TGCAGCGTGGACCCGGGACAGCCGAGCTCTGGAAACACCATATATTTT.

The rearrangement links TRBV29-1 to TRBJ2-7; D is ambiguous. Germline assignment: CDR1 SQVTM and CDR2 ANQGSEA. V was pared by 7 bases and J by 3 bases, with 10 bases between. The CDR3 sequence is 11 residues long. CDR3 DNA sequence: TGCAGCGGAATCTCGGACTACGAGCAGTACTTC. Its protein is CSGISDYEQYF.

The chain links TRBV25-1 to TRBJ2-7; D gene unclear. Trimming stripped 8 bases from V and 3 bases from J, with 14 bases between. CDR3 size: 13 residues. Germline V lookup: CDR1 MGHDK, CDR2 SYGVNS. The CDR3 DNA follows: TGTGCCAGCCTCCCCGGTGGAGTCTACGAGCAGTACTTC. As protein: CASLPGGVYEQYF.

As for this clonotype: A much larger clone lies one base from this, so it may be a read error. The V and J genes are TRBV6-6 and TRBJ1-6; possibly TRBD1 for D (6 bases). CDR1 is MNHNY, CDR2 SVGAGI, per germline (reference sequence). This CDR3 spans 15 amino acids. As DNA, the CDR3 is TGTGCCAGCAGGAGGGACAACTCCTATAAATCACCCCTCCACTTT. This codes for CASRRDNSYKSPLHF.